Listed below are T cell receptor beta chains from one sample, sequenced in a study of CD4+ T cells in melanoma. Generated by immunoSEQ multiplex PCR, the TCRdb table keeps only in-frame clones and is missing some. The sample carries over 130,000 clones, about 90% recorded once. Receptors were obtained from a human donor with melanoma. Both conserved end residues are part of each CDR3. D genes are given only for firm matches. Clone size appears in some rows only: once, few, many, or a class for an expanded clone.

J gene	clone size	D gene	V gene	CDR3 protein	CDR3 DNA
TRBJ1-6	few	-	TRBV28	CASSLPRQVGHSPLHF	TGTGCCAGCAGTTTACCCCGACAGGTCGGGCATTCACCCCTCCACTTT
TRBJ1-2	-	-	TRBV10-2	CASSETSTGLDGYTF	TGCGCCAGCAGTGAGACGTCGACAGGTTTAGATGGCTACACCTTC
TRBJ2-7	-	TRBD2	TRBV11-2	CASSAYSGEFYEQYF	TGTGCCAGCAGCGCGTACAGCGGGGAATTCTACGAGCAGTACTTC
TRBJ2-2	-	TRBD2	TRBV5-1	CASSLTSGVVGTGELFF	TGCGCCAGCAGCTTGACTAGCGGGGTCGTCGGCACCGGGGAGCTGTTTTTT
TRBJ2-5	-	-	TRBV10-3	CAISGSQETQYF	TGTGCCATCAGTGGGTCCCAAGAGACCCAGTACTTC
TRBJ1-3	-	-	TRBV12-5	CASGLDPMVRGLSSGNTIYF	TGTGCTAGTGGTTTGGATCCGATGGTTCGGGGCTTAAGCTCTGGAAACACCATATATTTT
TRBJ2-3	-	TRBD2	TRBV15	CATSRHKAAVAGGVDTQYF	TGTGCCACCAGCAGACACAAAGCGGCCGTAGCGGGGGGGGTAGATACGCAGTATTTT
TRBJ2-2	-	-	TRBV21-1	CASSKVPPGELFF	TGTGCCAGCAGCAAGGTGCCCCCTGGGGAGCTGTTTTTT
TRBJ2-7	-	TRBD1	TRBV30	CAWRVPDRGLGEQYF	TGTGCCTGGCGTGTCCCGGACAGGGGACTCGGAGAGCAGTACTTC
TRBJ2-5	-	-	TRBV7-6	CASSSGSGSQETQYF	TGTGCCAGCAGCTCAGGAAGCGGGTCCCAAGAGACCCAGTACTTC
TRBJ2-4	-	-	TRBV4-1	CASSQEGHREAKNIQYF	TGCGCCAGCAGCCAAGAAGGGCACAGGGAGGCCAAAAACATTCAGTACTTC
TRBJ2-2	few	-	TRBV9	CASSVDYNTGELFF	TGTGCCAGCAGCGTAGATTATAACACCGGGGAGCTGTTTTTT
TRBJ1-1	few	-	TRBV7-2	CASNPRKGGQNTEAFF	TGTGCCAGCAACCCGAGAAAGGGGGGACAGAACACTGAAGCTTTCTTT
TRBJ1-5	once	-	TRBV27	CASSLVGGKPQHF	TGTGCCAGCAGTTTAGTCGGGGGGAAGCCCCAGCATTTT
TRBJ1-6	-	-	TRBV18	CASSPSGKDSPLHF	TGTGCCAGCTCACCCTCGGGAAAGGATTCACCCCTCCACTTT
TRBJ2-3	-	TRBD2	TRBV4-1	CASSQDATSSSTDTQYF	TGCGCCAGCAGCCAAGATGCGACTAGCAGTAGCACAGATACGCAGTATTTT
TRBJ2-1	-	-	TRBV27	CASSPSLVGAFSQFF	TGTGCCAGCAGTCCAAGCCTGGTAGGGGCCTTTTCGCAGTTCTTC
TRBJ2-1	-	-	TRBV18	CASSLRDPSSYNEQFF	TGTGCCAGCTCACTTCGGGATCCGAGCTCCTACAATGAGCAGTTCTTC
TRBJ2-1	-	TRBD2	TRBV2	CASSETTSGVYEQFF	TGTGCCAGCAGTGAAACGACTAGCGGGGTCTATGAGCAGTTCTTC
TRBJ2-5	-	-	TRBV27	CASSSRGETQYF	TGTGCCAGCAGTTCTCGAGGAGAGACCCAGTACTTC
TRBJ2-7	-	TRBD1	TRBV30	CAYIGQGVEQYF	TGTGCCTACATTGGACAGGGGGTCGAGCAGTACTTC
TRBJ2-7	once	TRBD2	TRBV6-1	CASSAGRGTRYEQYF	TGTGCCAGCAGTGCTGGGCGGGGGACGCGCTACGAGCAGTACTTC
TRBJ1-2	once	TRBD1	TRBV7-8	CASSFERPSGQGAYGYTF	TGTGCCAGCAGCTTCGAACGTCCCTCTGGACAGGGGGCTTATGGCTACACCTTC
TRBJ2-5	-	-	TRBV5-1	CASSLVGGMNWETQYF	TGCGCCAGCAGCTTGGTTGGGGGGATGAATTGGGAGACCCAGTACTTC
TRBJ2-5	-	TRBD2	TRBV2	CASSWGSGEETQYF	TGTGCCAGCAGTTGGGGGAGCGGGGAAGAGACCCAGTACTTC
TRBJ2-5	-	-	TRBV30	CAWSSSTGGAFVTQYF	TGTGCCTGGAGTTCCTCAACTGGGGGGGCTTTTGTGACCCAGTACTTC
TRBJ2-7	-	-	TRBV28	CASVSPRAPYEQYF	TGTGCCAGCGTATCCCCCAGGGCTCCCTACGAGCAGTACTTC
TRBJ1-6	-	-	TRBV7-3	CASSRTPNSSPLHF	TGTGCCAGCAGCCGGACACCTAATAGTTCACCCCTCCACTTT